The table lists the clone carrying this T cell receptor beta chain with a few counts. Its antigen is still unknown. The sample comes from a study of beta chain features in type 1 diabetes. About the study: Analysis included about 110 million sorted cells drawn from all samples.

The isolated RNA, all of it, was reverse transcribed, so expressed TCRB transcripts were what got sequenced. Clones were read by immunoSEQ multiplex PCR, and TCRdb kept only the in-frame ones, dropping some. The data contain 970,000 or so clones, 15% to 20% of them singletons. The V end lost 3 bases, the J end lost 4 bases, and 10 bases lay between the germline ends. Germline lookup yields CDR1 SGDLS and CDR2 YYNGEE. The CDR3 totals 13 residues. Study-level findings and limits: Type 1 diabetes patients had VDJ junctions that carried fewer insertions and more deletions.

The chain carries TRBV9 and TRBJ2-5, with a tentative D call TRBD1 (5 bases). This clonotype was obtained from a woman younger than 30 in good health. Sequencing was done on a sample of naive CD4+ T cells from blood. The CDR3 loop reads CASSDGRGETQYF. The CDR3 DNA follows: TGTGCCAGCAGCGATGGAAGGGGAGAGACCCAGTACTTC.